Listed here is a single T cell receptor (beta chain). Its matching antigen is unknown. This sample is part of a study of CD8+CD57+ T cells in acquired aplastic anemia. Background on the study: Isolated CD4+ and CD8+ cells, once sorted, yielded DNA averaging around 3 ug. Regarding the study as a whole: Around 27 was the count of CD8+ CDR3 sequences that patients shared with controls.

The TCR beta profiling, which covered VDJ combination and CDR3 sequence, was carried out using genomic DNA as the template. TCRdb reprocessed the reads with MiXCR, giving one entry per CDR3 protein. The repertoire holds hundreds of thousands of distinct CDR3 sequences, with 55% to 75% as singletons. Sample: sorted CD4+, CD8+, or CD8+CD57+ T cells (not recorded which) from PBMCs. This sequence originates from a human donor in good health, serving as a control.

CDR3 in amino acids: CASRYGRTRSTF. The CDR3 DNA sequence: TGTGCCAGCAGGTACGGTCGGACACGGAGCACCTTC. The chain carries TRBV6-6 and TRBJ1-2; D is perhaps TRBD1 (5 bases). The V end lost 6 bases, the J end lost 13 bases, and 18 bases lay between the germline ends. Germline values: CDR1 MNHNY, CDR2 SVGAGI (reference sequence). This CDR3 region has 12 residues.